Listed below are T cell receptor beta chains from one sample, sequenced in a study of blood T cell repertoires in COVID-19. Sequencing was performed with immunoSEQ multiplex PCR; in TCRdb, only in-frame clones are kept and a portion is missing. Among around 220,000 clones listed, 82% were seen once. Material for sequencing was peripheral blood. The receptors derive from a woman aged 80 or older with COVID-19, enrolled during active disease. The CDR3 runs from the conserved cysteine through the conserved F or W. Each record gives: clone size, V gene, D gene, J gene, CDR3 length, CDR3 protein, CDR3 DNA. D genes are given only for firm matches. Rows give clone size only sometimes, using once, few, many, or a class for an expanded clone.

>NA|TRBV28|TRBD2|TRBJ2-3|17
CASSQTSGSFSFATQYF
TGTGCCAGCAGTCAGACTAGCGGGAGTTTCTCCTTTGCGACGCAGTATTTT
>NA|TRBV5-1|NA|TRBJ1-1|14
CASSLSEVNTEAFF
TGCGCCAGCAGCTTATCAGAGGTGAACACTGAAGCTTTCTTT
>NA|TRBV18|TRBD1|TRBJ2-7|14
CASSERQGNYEQYF
TGTGCCAGCTCAGAAAGACAGGGAAACTACGAGCAGTACTTC
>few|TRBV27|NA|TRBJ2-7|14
CASRRSIGAYEQYF
TGTGCCAGCAGGAGGTCCATAGGCGCCTACGAGCAGTACTTC
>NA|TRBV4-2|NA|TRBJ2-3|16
CASSQLTAGITDTQYF
TGTGCCAGCAGCCAGCTGACAGCGGGTATTACAGATACGCAGTATTTT
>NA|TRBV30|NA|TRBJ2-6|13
CAWRLPGANVLTF
TGTGCCTGGAGACTCCCTGGGGCCAACGTCCTGACTTTC
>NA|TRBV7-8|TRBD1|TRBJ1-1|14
CASSLTTGGLEAFF
TGTGCCAGCAGCTTAACGACAGGGGGCCTTGAAGCTTTCTTT
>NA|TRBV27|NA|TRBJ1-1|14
CASSLYGGGTEAFF
TGTGCCAGCAGTTTATATGGGGGCGGCACTGAAGCTTTCTTT
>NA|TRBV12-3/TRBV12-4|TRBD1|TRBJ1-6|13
CASTLGTVTPLHF
TGTGCCAGCACCCTTGGGACAGTGACACCCCTCCACTTT
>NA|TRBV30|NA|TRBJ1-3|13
CAWRQKSGNTIYF
TGTGCCTGGAGGCAGAAATCTGGAAACACCATATATTTT
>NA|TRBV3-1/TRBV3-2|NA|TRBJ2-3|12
CASSHRSDTQYF
TGTGCCAGCAGCCACCGTTCGGATACGCAGTATTTT
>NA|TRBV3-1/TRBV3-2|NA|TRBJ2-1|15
CASSQDPTSYNEQFF
TGTGCCAGCAGCCAAGACCCTACCTCCTACAATGAGCAGTTCTTC
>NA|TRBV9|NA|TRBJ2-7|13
CASSVGTTHEQYF
TGTGCCAGCAGCGTAGGGACTACCCACGAGCAGTACTTC
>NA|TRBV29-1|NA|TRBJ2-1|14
CSVVTASSYNEQFF
TGCAGCGTGGTAACAGCTTCCTCCTACAATGAGCAGTTCTTC
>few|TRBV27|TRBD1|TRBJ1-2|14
CASTPGGSDYGYTF
TGTGCCAGCACCCCAGGGGGCAGCGACTATGGCTACACCTTC
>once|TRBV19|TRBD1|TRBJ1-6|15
CASRIVQGRDSPLHF
TGTGCCAGTAGGATCGTACAGGGGAGAGATTCACCCCTCCACTTT
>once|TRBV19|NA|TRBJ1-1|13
CASTGSLGTEAFF
TGTGCCAGTACAGGGTCGCTCGGCACTGAAGCTTTCTTT
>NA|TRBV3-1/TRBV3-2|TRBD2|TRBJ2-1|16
CASSLSGGIGSGEQFF
TGTGCCAGCAGTCTAAGCGGGGGGATAGGGTCGGGTGAGCAGTTCTTC
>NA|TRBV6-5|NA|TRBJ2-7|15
CASSYRDAGGYEQYF
TGTGCCAGCAGTTACCGGGATGCAGGAGGGTACGAGCAGTACTTC
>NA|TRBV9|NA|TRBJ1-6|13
CASSVSFNSPLHF
TGTGCCAGCAGCGTTTCATTCAATTCACCCCTCCACTTT
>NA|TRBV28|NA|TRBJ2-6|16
CASLKQGRAGANVLTF
TGTGCCAGTCTGAAACAGGGAAGGGCTGGGGCCAACGTCCTGACTTTC
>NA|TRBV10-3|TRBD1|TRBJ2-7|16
CAISGGQVPMMSEQYF
TGTGCCATCAGTGGGGGACAGGTCCCAATGATGAGCGAGCAGTACTTC
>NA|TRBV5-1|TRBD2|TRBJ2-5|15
CASSPTSGVQETQYF
TGCGCCAGCAGCCCGACTAGCGGGGTCCAGGAGACCCAGTACTTC
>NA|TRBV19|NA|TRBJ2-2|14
CASRPGALTGELFF
TGTGCCAGTAGGCCGGGAGCTCTCACCGGGGAGCTGTTTTTT
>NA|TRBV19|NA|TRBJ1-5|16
CASSASSRGSNQPQHF
TGTGCCAGTAGCGCTTCGAGTCGAGGGAGCAATCAGCCCCAGCATTTT
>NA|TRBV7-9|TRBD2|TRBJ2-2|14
CASSLAGVTGELFF
TGTGCCAGCAGCCTAGCGGGAGTCACCGGGGAGCTGTTTTTT
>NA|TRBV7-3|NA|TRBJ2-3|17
CASSLVGRVSSTDTQYF
TGTGCCAGCAGCTTAGTCGGGCGGGTATCTAGCACAGATACGCAGTATTTT
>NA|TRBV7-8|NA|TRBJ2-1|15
CASSYGIENNNEQFF
TGTGCCAGCAGCTACGGGATCGAAAATAACAATGAGCAGTTCTTC
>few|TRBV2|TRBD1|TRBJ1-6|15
CASNLDREGNSPLHF
TGTGCCAGCAACCTGGACAGGGAAGGCAATTCACCCCTCCACTTT
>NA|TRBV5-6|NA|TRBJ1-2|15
CASSLGPTGVYGYTF
TGTGCCAGCAGCTTGGGACCCACGGGGGTATATGGCTACACCTTC
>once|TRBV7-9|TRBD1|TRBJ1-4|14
CASSSDRGGEKLFF
TGTGCCAGCAGCTCGGACAGGGGAGGTGAAAAACTGTTTTTT
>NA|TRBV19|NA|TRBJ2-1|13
CASSIQGHNEQFF
TGTGCCAGTAGTATCCAGGGTCACAATGAGCAGTTCTTC
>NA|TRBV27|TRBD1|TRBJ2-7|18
CASSLKGPGTGRTYEQYF
TGTGCCAGCAGTTTAAAGGGTCCCGGGACAGGGAGGACCTACGAGCAGTACTTC
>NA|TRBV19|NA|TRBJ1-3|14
CASSLVGPGNTIYF
TGTGCCAGTAGCCTCGTGGGGCCCGGAAACACCATATATTTT
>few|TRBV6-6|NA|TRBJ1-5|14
CASTRQEVDQPQHF
TGTGCCAGCACCAGACAGGAGGTGGATCAGCCCCAGCATTTT
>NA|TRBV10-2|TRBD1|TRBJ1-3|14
CASTTGQGGNTIYF
TGCGCCAGCACCACGGGACAGGGAGGAAACACCATATATTTT
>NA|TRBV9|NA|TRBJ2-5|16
CASSVGSGDLFETQYF
TGTGCCAGCAGCGTAGGTAGCGGAGACCTTTTTGAGACCCAGTACTTC
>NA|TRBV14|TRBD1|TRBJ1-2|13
CASSPDRGHGYTF
TGTGCCAGCAGCCCAGACAGGGGGCACGGCTACACCTTC
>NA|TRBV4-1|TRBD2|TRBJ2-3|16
CASSQEPGLSTDTQYF
TGCGCCAGCAGCCAAGAGCCGGGACTAAGCACAGATACGCAGTATTTT
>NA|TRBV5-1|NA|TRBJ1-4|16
CASSRTPTGTNEKLFF
TGCGCCAGCAGCCGTACCCCCACAGGGACTAATGAAAAACTGTTTTTT
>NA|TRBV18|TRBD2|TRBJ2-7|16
CASSPLAGGPRNEQYF
TGTGCCAGCTCACCTTTAGCGGGAGGGCCAAGGAACGAGCAGTACTTC
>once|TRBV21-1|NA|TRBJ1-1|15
CASSKVVTNETEAFF
TGTGCCAGCAGCAAAGTGGTCACGAACGAGACTGAAGCTTTCTTT